The T cell receptor (beta chain) described here comes from a study of T cell responses to AZD1222 COVID-19 vaccine. Study-level findings and limits: Donors were mostly white British, more females; clonal diversity possibly underestimated. Recipients of two AZD1222 doses showed rising Spike-specific TCR breadth and depth. The study sampled repertoires only after the peak T cell response. The number of AZD1222 recipients seropositive at baseline was only five to seven.

Some clones are missing from TCRdb's copy, which holds only in-frame ones; the method was immunoSEQ multiplex PCR. The repertoire includes 110,000 to 150,000 clones, about 93% of them detected once, and more than 8.5% sits in the top ten. Remarks on this clone: Its antigen is still unknown.

CDR3 length: 14 residues. Between the trimmed V and J ends, which lost 2 bases and 1 base, there was a span of 8 bases. Per germline, CDR1 SGHTA and CDR2 FQGTGA. The TCR comes from an adult in good health. Sequences were derived from peripheral blood, sampled on day 0 of AZD1222 vaccination. The chain is built from TRBV7-3 and TRBJ1-1; TRBD1 is a possible D gene (5 bases). The CDR3 DNA reads as TGTGCCAGCAGCTTAGAGGGACGGAACACTGAAGCTTTCTTT. It encodes CASSLEGRNTEAFF. The variable domain in full, completed from reference TRBV7-3 and TRBJ1-1, reads GAGVSQTPSNKVTEKGKYVELRCDPISGHTALYWYRQSLGQGPEFLIYFQGTGAADDSGLPNDRFFAVRPEGSVSTLKIQRTERGDSAVYLCASSLEGRNTEAFFGQGTRLTVV.